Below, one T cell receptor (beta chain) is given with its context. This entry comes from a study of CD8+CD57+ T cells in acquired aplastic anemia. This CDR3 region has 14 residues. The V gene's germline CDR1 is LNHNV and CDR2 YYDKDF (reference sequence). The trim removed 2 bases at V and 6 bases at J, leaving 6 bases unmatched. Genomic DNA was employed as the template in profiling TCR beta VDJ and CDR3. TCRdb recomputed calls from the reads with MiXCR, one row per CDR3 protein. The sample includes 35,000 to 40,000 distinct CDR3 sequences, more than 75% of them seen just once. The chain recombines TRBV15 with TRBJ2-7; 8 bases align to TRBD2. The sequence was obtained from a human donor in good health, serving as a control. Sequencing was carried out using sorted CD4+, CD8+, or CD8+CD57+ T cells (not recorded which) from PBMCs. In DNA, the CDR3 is TGTGCCACCAGCAGACCCCAGCGGGGGACCGAGCAGTACTTC. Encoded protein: CATSRPQRGTEQYF.